Each of the 30 T cell receptor beta chains below was sequenced from the same sample in a study of tumor-infiltrating lymphocytes in primary liver carcinoma. Germline DNA was also extracted, with blood RNA taken from unsorted whole blood. cDNA specific to TCR beta was made from approximately 0.55 ug of total RNA, with a constant-region primer employed for priming. The TCR beta library was amplified through three nested multiplex PCR rounds in a modified ARM-PCR procedure. Both of the initial two PCR rounds ran for about 9 cycles and employed TRBV1-TRBV30 forward primers alongside a C-beta reverse primer. MiXCR was run by TCRdb on the multiplex PCR reads, yielding one entry per CDR3 protein. The sample contains 190,000 or so distinct CDR3 sequences, less than 65% of which appear only once. Sample: peripheral blood. The receptors were gathered from a woman between 55 and 75 years old with primary liver carcinoma and hepatitis B virus infection.

With regard to this clonotype: A read error may be the cause here, since a much bigger clone is one base away. The genes are TRBV6-5 and TRBJ1-5; D gene uncertain. Germline V gene sequence: CDR1 MNHEY, CDR2 SVGAGI. The CDR3 is 13 amino acids. The CDR3 region has the DNA TGTACCAGCAGTTACTCGAGGAGTCAGCCCCAGCATTTT. Translation gives CTSSYSRSQPQHF.

This chain joins TRBV5-5 and TRBJ2-2; 10 nucleotides match TRBD1. The CDR3 spans 15 residues. Looked up from germline, CDR1 is SGHKS and CDR2 is YYEKEE (reference sequence). V shed 5 bases and J 3 bases; nucleotides not matched to a gene: 4. The CDR3 spells CASRAGTGDTGELFF. The CDR3 nucleotides read TGTGCCAGCAGGGCCGGGACAGGGGACACCGGGGAGCTGTTTTTT.

This clonotype has just a few counts. The chain links TRBV28 to TRBJ2-4; tentative D call: TRBD1 (5 bases). Per germline, CDR1 MDHEN and CDR2 SYDVKM. The ends were cut back, 10 bases at V and 2 bases at J, with 18 bases in the middle. This CDR3 comprises 15 residues. The CDR3 DNA sequence: TGTGCCACGCCCCACGGCAGGGAATCCAAAAACATTCAGTACTTC. It translates to CATPHGRESKNIQYF.

This clonotype was found a few times. V usage is TRBV5-6 and J usage is TRBJ2-3; 7 nucleotides align to TRBD2. In germline, CDR1 is SGHDT, CDR2 YYEEEE. The CDR3 totals 14 residues. The J segment lost 7 bases and the V segment lost 4 bases, leaving 9 bases of the junction unmatched. DNA of the CDR3: TGTGCCAGCAGCCCAGTACAGCGGGGTTATACGCAGTATTTT. Translated, it gives CASSPVQRGYTQYF.

This chain connects TRBV5-1 to TRBJ1-1; TRBD1 aligns across 7 bases. The CDR3 has 15 amino acids. Germline V CDR1 and CDR2: SGHRS, YFSETQ. J was trimmed by 4 bases and V by 6 bases; bases with no gene match: 12. CDR3 in DNA: TGCGCCAGCACCCGGGAGGGGGCACGGAGCACTGAAGCTTTCTTT. Amino acids: CASTREGARSTEAFF. The whole variable domain, remainder taken from reference TRBV5-1 and TRBJ1-1, is KAGVTQTPRYLIKTRGQQVTLSCSPISGHRSVSWYQQTPGQGLQFLFEYFSETQRNKGNFPGRFSGRQFSNSRSEMNVSTLELGDSALYLCASTREGARSTEAFFGQGTRLTVV.

With regard to this clonotype: An end of the junction differs from the germline gene, which may be a read error. The rearrangement joins TRBV11-3 to TRBJ1-2; 9 bases map to TRBD1. Germline V gene data show CDR1 as SGHNT and CDR2 as YENEEA. The CDR3 totals 15 residues. As DNA, the CDR3 is TGCGCCAGCAGTATCAGGACAGGGGTTGTCTATGGCTACACCTTC. It specifies CASSIRTGVVYGYTF.

This sequence joins TRBV7-9 and TRBJ2-1, with D possibly TRBD2 on 5 matching bases. Trimming shortened V by 8 bases and J by 0 bases, and 8 bases separated the two germline ends. Per the germline V gene, CDR1 is SEHNR and CDR2 is FQNEAQ (reference sequence). The CDR3 consists of 13 residues. CDR3 sequence: CASREGSYNEQFF. The CDR3 DNA sequence: TGTGCCAGCCGGGAAGGCTCCTACAATGAGCAGTTCTTC.

This chain uses TRBV6-1 with TRBJ1-4, with D perhaps matching TRBD1 (5 bases). The germline V gene has CDR1 MNHNS and CDR2 SASEGT. The CDR3 totals 15 residues. Trimming took 2 bases from V and 8 from J, leaving 15 bases between them. CDR3: CASSEKGTDVEKLFF. For the CDR3, the DNA is TGTGCCAGCAGTGAAAAGGGGACGGATGTAGAAAAACTGTTTTTT.

Notes on this clonotype: Compared with germline, one end of the junction differs, possibly owing to a read error. The J gene is TRBJ2-1, the V gene TRBV11-2; 12 bases map to TRBD2. The CDR3 runs to 16 residues. Germline V gives CDR1 SGHAT, CDR2 FQNNGV. The CDR3: CAISPRLAGDYNGQFF. DNA of the CDR3: TGTGCCATCAGCCCCCGACTAGCGGGGGACTACAATGGGCAGTTCTTC. The whole variable domain, filled in from reference TRBV11-2 and TRBJ2-1, reads EAGVAQSPRYKIIEKRQSVAFWCNPISGHATLYWYQQILGQGPKLLIQFQNNGVVDDSQLPKDRFSAERLKGVDSTLKIQPAKLEDSAVYLCAISPRLAGDYNGQFFGPGTRLTVL.

J is TRBJ2-1 and V is TRBV20-1; 8 bases align to TRBD2. Germline trimming cut 5 bases from V and 3 bases from J; bases unmatched to any gene: 9. The germline V gene encodes CDR1 DFQATT and CDR2 SNEGSKA (reference sequence). This CDR3 is built from 15 residues. The CDR3 bases are TGCAGTGCTCCATTAAGCGGGAGAGGCTACAATGAGCAGTTCTTC. Its translation: CSAPLSGRGYNEQFF.

As to this clonotype: A much larger clone lies one base from this, so it may be a read error. This chain connects TRBV4-1 to TRBJ2-6, with D perhaps matching TRBD2 (6 bases). CDR3 length: 17 amino acids. Trimming took off 10 bases at V and 0 bases at J, with 19 bases between the two ends. In germline, CDR1 is MGHRA, CDR2 YSYEKL. This CDR3 is CAITQEGFRSGANVLTF. The CDR3 bases are TGCGCCATCACACAGGAGGGGTTTCGCTCTGGGGCCAACGTCCTGACTTTC.

This clonotype was picked up many times. The CDR3 DNA sequence: TGCAGCGTTAGAGGTCAGGGAGGCACTGAAGCTTTCTTT. Translation: CSVRGQGGTEAFF. This chain uses TRBV29-1 with TRBJ1-1; the D gene is possibly TRBD1 (5 bases). CDR1 and CDR2 (germline): SQVTM, ANQGSEA. Deletions cut 5 bases from V and 4 bases from J, with 14 bases between. The CDR3 runs 13 residues.

As regards this clonotype: With a much larger clone just one base away, this may be a read error. This chain links TRBV6-5 with TRBJ2-1, with TRBD2 matching over 9 bases. Germline V CDR1 and CDR2: MNHEY, SVGAGI. There are 15 residues in the CDR3. CDR3: CASSLAGEPYNVQFF. In DNA form, the CDR3 reads TGTGCCAGCAGTTTAGCGGGGGAGCCCTACAATGTGCAGTTCTTC.

About this clonotype: This likely comes from a read error, as the CDR3 has no conserved phenylalanine or tryptophan at its end. J is TRBJ2-7 and V is TRBV11-2, with TRBD2 matching 12 bases. The CDR3 has 15 amino acids. Germline-derived CDR1 and CDR2 are SGHAT and FQNNGV. CDR3 DNA sequence: TGTGCCGGCAGCTCTGGACTAGCGGGGAACTACGAGCAGTACCTC. This translates into CAGSSGLAGNYEQYL.

Comments on this clonotype: Compared with germline, one end of the junction differs, possibly owing to a read error. The chain joins TRBV29-1 to TRBJ1-1, with D perhaps TRBD1 (6 bases). The CDR3 covers 13 residues. The germline CDR1 and CDR2 sequences are SQVTM and ANQGSEA. The CDR3 bases are TGCAGCGTCGAGTGGGGGCGAGATACTGAAGCTTCCTTT. Encoded protein: CSVEWGRDTEASF.

This clonotype has a single count. A junction boundary mismatches the germline segment, possibly from a read error. The chain joins TRBV6-5 to TRBJ1-2; D not certain. CDR3 length: 14 residues. Germline V gene sequence: CDR1 MNHEY, CDR2 SVGAGI. CDR3: CTSSSGGGNYGYTF. In DNA form, the CDR3 reads TGTACCAGCAGTTCAGGAGGCGGTAACTATGGCTACACCTTC.

A word on this clonotype: One base away lies a much larger clone, so this may be a sequencing read error. V is TRBV4-1 and J is TRBJ2-3; D might be TRBD1 or TRBD2, each matching 6 bases. The CDR3 spans 16 residues. Germline CDR1 reads MGHRA; CDR2 reads YSYEKL. Here the CDR3 DNA reads TGCGCCAACAGCCAACCCGCCGGGGGCCGGGAGGATACGCAGTATTTT. Amino acids: CANSQPAGGREDTQYF.

This clonotype was recorded once. This sequence may be a read error, since a much larger clone differs from it by one base. The chain links TRBV12-3 or TRBV12-4 to TRBJ2-1; 8 nucleotides match TRBD1. The DNA end is a closer match to TRBJ2-7, so the J assignment may be wrong. There are 13 residues in the CDR3. DNA of the CDR3: TGTGCCAGCAGTCAGGGGGCCTACAATGAGCAGTACTTC. Translated, it gives CASSQGAYNEQYF.

A word on this clonotype: One base away lies a much larger clone, so this may be a sequencing read error. The CDR3 DNA follows: TGTGCCAGCGGCCCATCACTCAGGGGAAGCTCTGGAAACACCATATATTTT. It encodes CASGPSLRGSSGNTIYF. The V and J genes are TRBV7-8 and TRBJ1-3; perhaps TRBD1 as D (6 bases). Germline values: CDR1 SGHVS, CDR2 FQNEAQ. This CDR3 is built from 17 residues. V was clipped by 8 bases and J by 0 bases, with 20 bases between them.

The chain has TRBV12-3 or TRBV12-4 and TRBJ1-2; a weak D match, TRBD1 (5 bases). V was cut by 3 bases and J by 5 bases, with 22 bases left in between. This CDR3 has 17 residues. The DNA of the CDR3 is TGTGCCAGCAGTTTTAGTCAGGCGGGGGTGCTGAATTATGGCTACACCTTC. Its protein is CASSFSQAGVLNYGYTF.

Details on this clonotype: This may arise from a read error, as a much more abundant clone is one base away. This chain links TRBV6-6 with TRBJ1-1, with TRBD1 matching 9 bases. Germline V lookup: CDR1 MNHNY, CDR2 SVGAGI (reference sequence). This CDR3 contains 14 residues. CDR3: CASIYRGLNTEAFF. The CDR3 region has the DNA TGTGCCAGCATTTACAGGGGGCTGAACACTGAAGCTTTCTTT.

Details on this clonotype: A junction boundary mismatches the germline segment, possibly from a read error. The V gene is TRBV11-2, the J gene TRBJ2-1, with TRBD2 matching over 13 bases. Germline values: CDR1 SGHAT, CDR2 FQNNGV. The CDR3 loop spans 17 amino acids. CDR3 bases: TGTGCCAGCAGCACGACTAGCGGGAGGAGTCGGGGTGTTGAGCAGCTCTTC. Its translation is CASSTTSGRSRGVEQLF.

The chain links TRBV21-1 to TRBJ2-3; the D call TRBD1 from the table was never checked on the DNA. TRBV21-1 is given as a pseudogene. The CDR3 is 15 residues long. For the CDR3, the DNA is TGTGCCAGCAGCAAAGGGCCGACAGGCACAGATACGCAGTATTTT. Translation gives CASSKGPTGTDTQYF.

Comments on this clonotype: The junction shows a germline mismatch at one end, possibly a read error. This chain connects TRBV29-1 to TRBJ2-7; D is possibly TRBD2 (6 bases). CDR1 is SQVTM and CDR2 is ANQGSEA in the germline V gene. CDR3 size: 14 residues. DNA of the CDR3: TGCATCGTTGGAGGCGGGACGAGTGGATACGAGCAGTACTTC. It is translated as CIVGGGTSGYEQYF.

The chain joins TRBV5-1 to TRBJ2-2; D unresolved. Germline V gene sequence: CDR1 SGHRS, CDR2 YFSETQ. This CDR3 spans 15 amino acids. V was clipped by 1 base and J by 5 bases, with 12 bases between them. The CDR3 here is CASSLYIGRTGELFF. The CDR3 region has the DNA TGCGCCAGCAGCTTGTACATCGGCCGAACCGGGGAGCTGTTTTTT.

About this clonotype: One base away lies a much larger clone, so this may be a sequencing read error. The rearrangement joins TRBV5-4 to TRBJ1-4, with TRBD1 identical over 9 bases. CDR3 length equals 15 residues. Germline values: CDR1 SGHNT, CDR2 YYREEE (reference sequence). As DNA, the CDR3 is TGTGCCAACAGCCGTCGAGGGACAGGGAATGAAAAACTGTTTTTT. It specifies CANSRRGTGNEKLFF.

The chain combines TRBV30 with TRBJ2-7, with D perhaps matching TRBD1 (6 bases). The CDR3 spans 14 residues. V lost 5 bases, J lost 5 bases, and 19 bases lay in between. The germline CDR1 and CDR2 sequences are GTSNPN and SVGIG (reference sequence). CDR3 sequence (DNA): TGTGCCTGGCGGACCCAGGGGTTTCGGGACGAGCAGTACTTC. Protein: CAWRTQGFRDEQYF.

The table lists this clonotype with a count of one. The junction and the germline gene differ at one end; a read error may be behind it. The V and J genes are TRBV29-1 and TRBJ2-3, with 7 nucleotides matching TRBD1. Germline assignment: CDR1 SQVTM and CDR2 ANQGSEA. The CDR3 is made up of 12 amino acids. As DNA, the CDR3 is TGCAGCTTAGGACAGGCCACAGATAGGCAGTATTTT. It translates to CSLGQATDRQYF.

Comment on this clonotype: This could be a read error, since a much larger clone is one nucleotide away. This CDR3 is missing its conserved last phenylalanine or tryptophan, likely due to a read error. The CDR3 protein is CASSSDITDTQYS. As DNA, the CDR3 is TGTGCCAGCAGTTCAGACATCACAGATACGCAGTATTCT. The V gene is TRBV6-5, the J gene TRBJ2-3; no reliable D call. Germline-derived CDR1 and CDR2 are MNHEY and SVGAGI. V dropped 4 bases and J dropped 2 bases, with 7 bases sitting between them. The CDR3 has 13 residues.

Notes on this clonotype: The junction and the germline gene differ at one end; a read error may be behind it. The V and J genes are TRBV7-9 and TRBJ2-7; 7 nucleotides agree with TRBD1. The CDR3 totals 15 residues. Looked up from germline, CDR1 is SEHNR and CDR2 is FQNEAQ (reference sequence). The CDR3 sequence is CAISFSGPGQDEQYF. The DNA of the CDR3 is TGTGCCATCAGCTTTAGTGGTCCAGGACAGGACGAGCAGTACTTC.